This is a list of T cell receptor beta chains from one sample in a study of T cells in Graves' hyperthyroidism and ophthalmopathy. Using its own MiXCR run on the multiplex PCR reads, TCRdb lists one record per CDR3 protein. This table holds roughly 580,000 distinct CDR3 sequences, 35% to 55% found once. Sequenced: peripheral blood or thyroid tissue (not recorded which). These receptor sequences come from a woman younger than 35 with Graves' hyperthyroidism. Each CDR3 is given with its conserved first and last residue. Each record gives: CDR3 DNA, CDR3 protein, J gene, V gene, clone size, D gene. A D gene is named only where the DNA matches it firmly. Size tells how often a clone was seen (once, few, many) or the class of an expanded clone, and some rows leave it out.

cdr3_nt: TGTGCCAGCATACCCATGGACAGCCCTCCCTCTGGGGCCAACGTCCTGACTTTC
cdr3_aa: CASIPMDSPPSGANVLTF
j_call: TRBJ2-6
v_call: TRBV6-1
clone_size: few
d_call: -

cdr3_nt: TGTGCCAGCAGTGAATTTGCGACCAAACAGTACTTC
cdr3_aa: CASSEFATKQYF
j_call: TRBJ2-5
v_call: TRBV25-1
clone_size: once
d_call: -

cdr3_nt: TGCAGTGCTAGTAGACAGAATCAGCCCCAGCATTTT
cdr3_aa: CSASRQNQPQHF
j_call: TRBJ1-5
v_call: TRBV20-1
clone_size: many
d_call: -

cdr3_nt: TGCAGCGGGGGGACAGGGACTAACACTGAAGCTTTCTTT
cdr3_aa: CSGGTGTNTEAFF
j_call: TRBJ1-1
v_call: TRBV29-1
clone_size: many
d_call: TRBD1

cdr3_nt: TGTGCCAGCAGCCGGCTTAGCGGGGAGTCAGCAGATACGCAGTATTTT
cdr3_aa: CASSRLSGESADTQYF
j_call: TRBJ2-3
v_call: TRBV7-8
clone_size: -
d_call: TRBD2

cdr3_nt: TGTGCCACCAGCAGAGGTTGGGCGCAGGAGACCCAGTACTTC
cdr3_aa: CATSRGWAQETQYF
j_call: TRBJ2-5
v_call: TRBV15
clone_size: -
d_call: -

cdr3_nt: TGTGCCAGCGGGGAGAACACTGAAGCTTTCTTT
cdr3_aa: CASGENTEAFF
j_call: TRBJ1-1
v_call: TRBV7-8
clone_size: many
d_call: -

cdr3_nt: TGTGCCAGCAGTAGGACTAGCGTGAGCTCCTACGAGCAGTACTTC
cdr3_aa: CASSRTSVSSYEQYF
j_call: TRBJ2-7
v_call: TRBV2
clone_size: -
d_call: TRBD2

cdr3_nt: TGTGCCAGCAATCTCGGGTACGGCTCACCCCTCCACTTT
cdr3_aa: CASNLGYGSPLHF
j_call: TRBJ1-6
v_call: TRBV25-1
clone_size: -
d_call: -

cdr3_nt: TGCAGTGCTTCCCGTAACTGGGCTAACGTAGCTTTCTTT
cdr3_aa: CSASRNWANVAFF
j_call: TRBJ1-1
v_call: TRBV20-1
clone_size: many
d_call: -

cdr3_nt: TGTGCCAGCAGCCCAAGGGGGAGTGGCGGGAGGCCCTTCCAAGAGACCCAGTACTTC
cdr3_aa: CASSPRGSGGRPFQETQYF
j_call: TRBJ2-5
v_call: TRBV9
clone_size: few
d_call: TRBD2

cdr3_nt: TGTGCCAGCACCTTCGCGGGAGGGGCCTCTCGAGAGACCCAGTACTTC
cdr3_aa: CASTFAGGASRETQYF
j_call: TRBJ2-5
v_call: TRBV5-1
clone_size: -
d_call: TRBD2

cdr3_nt: TGTGCCACCAGTGATAATACAGGGGGCCGCCAGCAGTACTTC
cdr3_aa: CATSDNTGGRQQYF
j_call: TRBJ2-7
v_call: TRBV24-1
clone_size: -
d_call: TRBD1

cdr3_nt: TGCGCCAGCAGCTCCACGGGCGAGCGGGCCGGGGAGCTGTTTTTT
cdr3_aa: CASSSTGERAGELFF
j_call: TRBJ2-2
v_call: TRBV5-1
clone_size: -
d_call: -

cdr3_nt: TGTGCCAGCAGTTTATCAGCCGGGGTGGATAGTAGCTACACCTTC
cdr3_aa: CASSLSAGVDSSYTF
j_call: TRBJ1-2
v_call: TRBV2
clone_size: -
d_call: -

cdr3_nt: TGTGCCAGCAGTCTTACAGGGGCGCCCTTCGGCTACACCTTC
cdr3_aa: CASSLTGAPFGYTF
j_call: TRBJ1-2
v_call: TRBV12-3/TRBV12-4
clone_size: -
d_call: TRBD1

cdr3_nt: TGTGCCAGCAGCGCCGCGGGACAGGGGGACGAAAAACTGTTTTTT
cdr3_aa: CASSAAGQGDEKLFF
j_call: TRBJ1-4
v_call: TRBV7-3
clone_size: -
d_call: TRBD1

cdr3_nt: TGTGCCAGCAGCACCGATGGGGCAGGGTTATCACCCCTCCACTTT
cdr3_aa: CASSTDGAGLSPLHF
j_call: TRBJ1-6
v_call: TRBV7-9
clone_size: -
d_call: -

cdr3_nt: TGTGCCAGCAGCTTGGAGCCAGGATCTGGAAACACCATATATTTT
cdr3_aa: CASSLEPGSGNTIYF
j_call: TRBJ1-3
v_call: TRBV7-9
clone_size: few
d_call: -

cdr3_nt: TGTGCCAGCAGCGTAGCTGACGATTCCTACGAGCAGTACTTC
cdr3_aa: CASSVADDSYEQYF
j_call: TRBJ2-7
v_call: TRBV9
clone_size: -
d_call: -

cdr3_nt: TGTGCCGCCTTGAGACCAGGGAGTTACGAGCAGTACTTC
cdr3_aa: CAALRPGSYEQYF
j_call: TRBJ2-7
v_call: TRBV10-3
clone_size: few
d_call: -

cdr3_nt: TGTGCCAGCAGCCCTGGGACAGGGTTCGCTTTCTTT
cdr3_aa: CASSPGTGFAFF
j_call: TRBJ1-1
v_call: TRBV4-2
clone_size: -
d_call: TRBD1

cdr3_nt: TGTGCCAGCAGCCCGGACAGACTTTATGGCTACACCTTC
cdr3_aa: CASSPDRLYGYTF
j_call: TRBJ1-2
v_call: TRBV5-6
clone_size: -
d_call: -

cdr3_nt: TGTGCCATCAGTGTCGGACAGGGGCATCAGCCCCAGCATTTT
cdr3_aa: CAISVGQGHQPQHF
j_call: TRBJ1-5
v_call: TRBV10-3
clone_size: -
d_call: TRBD1

cdr3_nt: TGCAGCGTCAGGGGACTTAGTTCCGAGCAGTACTTC
cdr3_aa: CSVRGLSSEQYF
j_call: TRBJ2-7
v_call: TRBV29-1
clone_size: -
d_call: -

cdr3_nt: TGTGCCAGCAGTGAAGCTCGGACAGTGCTTAACTATGGCTACACCTTC
cdr3_aa: CASSEARTVLNYGYTF
j_call: TRBJ1-2
v_call: TRBV2
clone_size: -
d_call: -

cdr3_nt: TGTGCCAGCAGTGAAACCCCAGCGGGAGGGCCCGGGGAGCTGTTTTTT
cdr3_aa: CASSETPAGGPGELFF
j_call: TRBJ2-2
v_call: TRBV2
clone_size: few
d_call: TRBD2

cdr3_nt: TGTGCCAGCAGGGGGACAGGTGATAATTCACCCCTCCACTTT
cdr3_aa: CASRGTGDNSPLHF
j_call: TRBJ1-6
v_call: TRBV25-1
clone_size: few
d_call: TRBD1

cdr3_nt: TGTGCCAGCAGTTACTCCGCCTACACGCTGAGCTCGGGTAATTCACCCCTCCACTTT
cdr3_aa: CASSYSAYTLSSGNSPLHF
j_call: TRBJ1-6
v_call: TRBV2
clone_size: -
d_call: -

cdr3_nt: TGTGCCAGCAGCTGGAGCTTCGGGGAGCTGTTTTTT
cdr3_aa: CASSWSFGELFF
j_call: TRBJ2-2
v_call: TRBV5-8
clone_size: -
d_call: -

cdr3_nt: TGTGCCAGCAGTGCCGGGACAGGGAGCACTGAAGCTTTCTTT
cdr3_aa: CASSAGTGSTEAFF
j_call: TRBJ1-1
v_call: TRBV2
clone_size: few
d_call: TRBD1

cdr3_nt: TGTGCCAGCAGCAGCAGACACCGCTCCTACGAGCAGTACTTC
cdr3_aa: CASSSRHRSYEQYF
j_call: TRBJ2-7
v_call: TRBV25-1
clone_size: many
d_call: -

cdr3_nt: TGTGCCAGTACTCAGACAGGGGACCCGTATTTTAGCAATCAGCCCCAGCATTTT
cdr3_aa: CASTQTGDPYFSNQPQHF
j_call: TRBJ1-5
v_call: TRBV19
clone_size: few
d_call: TRBD1

cdr3_nt: TGCAGTGCTAGAGGTCGTGGCAGGGGGCCAACTAATGAAAAACTGTTTTTT
cdr3_aa: CSARGRGRGPTNEKLFF
j_call: TRBJ1-4
v_call: TRBV20-1
clone_size: -
d_call: TRBD1

cdr3_nt: TGCGCCAGCAGCCCCCACGCGGAGACCCAGTACTTC
cdr3_aa: CASSPHAETQYF
j_call: TRBJ2-5
v_call: TRBV4-3
clone_size: -
d_call: -

cdr3_nt: TGTGCCAGTCGGCAGGGCAGGCGCACTGAAGCTTTCTTT
cdr3_aa: CASRQGRRTEAFF
j_call: TRBJ1-1
v_call: TRBV25-1
clone_size: once
d_call: -

cdr3_nt: TGTGCCAGCAGTTACCGGCAGGGAGGAAATCAGCCCCAGCATTTT
cdr3_aa: CASSYRQGGNQPQHF
j_call: TRBJ1-5
v_call: TRBV10-3
clone_size: few
d_call: -

cdr3_nt: TGTGCCAGCAACTTAGGGGGTGAAACTGAAGCTTTCTTT
cdr3_aa: CASNLGGETEAFF
j_call: TRBJ1-1
v_call: TRBV13
clone_size: once
d_call: -

cdr3_nt: TGCGCCAGCAGCTGGCGGGGGCAAGAGACCCAGTACTTC
cdr3_aa: CASSWRGQETQYF
j_call: TRBJ2-5
v_call: TRBV5-1
clone_size: few
d_call: TRBD2

cdr3_nt: TGTGCCAGCAGCTGGGGGACAGGGGAAGAGCTCTTC
cdr3_aa: CASSWGTGEELF
j_call: TRBJ2-5
v_call: TRBV7-3
clone_size: -
d_call: TRBD1

cdr3_nt: TGTGCCAGCAGCCAAGCGGGCGGGCCGAAACTGTTTTTT
cdr3_aa: CASSQAGGPKLFF
j_call: TRBJ1-4
v_call: TRBV7-9
clone_size: many
d_call: -

cdr3_nt: TGTGCCAGCAGCCCGGAACGGTTTAATCAGCCCCAGCATTTT
cdr3_aa: CASSPERFNQPQHF
j_call: TRBJ1-5
v_call: TRBV9
clone_size: -
d_call: -

cdr3_nt: TGTGCCAGCAACTACGGACGGGCGCCCCAGCATTTT
cdr3_aa: CASNYGRAPQHF
j_call: TRBJ1-5
v_call: TRBV25-1
clone_size: -
d_call: -

cdr3_nt: TGCAGTGCTAGCCAGTCAGGGGGCGGCGAGCAGTACTTC
cdr3_aa: CSASQSGGGEQYF
j_call: TRBJ2-7
v_call: TRBV20-1
clone_size: -
d_call: TRBD1

cdr3_nt: TGCAGCGTTCGTCGGGCGGACGAGACCCAGTACTTC
cdr3_aa: CSVRRADETQYF
j_call: TRBJ2-5
v_call: TRBV29-1
clone_size: -
d_call: -

cdr3_nt: TGTGCCAGCAGCTTTGGCAGGTTTGATGGCTACACCTTC
cdr3_aa: CASSFGRFDGYTF
j_call: TRBJ1-2
v_call: TRBV7-8
clone_size: -
d_call: -

cdr3_nt: TGCGCCAGCAGCTTGGAGGGGCTTGGAAACACCATATATTTT
cdr3_aa: CASSLEGLGNTIYF
j_call: TRBJ1-3
v_call: TRBV5-1
clone_size: -
d_call: -

cdr3_nt: TGTGCCATCACCGCAGGACAGGGGTTTAAAGAGACCCAGTACTTC
cdr3_aa: CAITAGQGFKETQYF
j_call: TRBJ2-5
v_call: TRBV10-3
clone_size: -
d_call: TRBD1

cdr3_nt: TGTGCCAGCAGCCCCCGCCCCTGGGCCCACGAGCAGTACTTC
cdr3_aa: CASSPRPWAHEQYF
j_call: TRBJ2-7
v_call: TRBV7-2
clone_size: many
d_call: -

cdr3_nt: TGTGCCAGCAGTTACGCGAGAGGCAGAATGAACACTGAAGCTTTCTTT
cdr3_aa: CASSYARGRMNTEAFF
j_call: TRBJ1-1
v_call: TRBV6-5
clone_size: -
d_call: -

cdr3_nt: TGTGCCAGCAGCGCCGACGAACTGTTTTTT
cdr3_aa: CASSADELFF
j_call: TRBJ1-4
v_call: TRBV7-2
clone_size: -
d_call: -

cdr3_nt: TGCAGCGTTGAACGTACAGGGGCCCAGTACTTC
cdr3_aa: CSVERTGAQYF
j_call: TRBJ2-5
v_call: TRBV29-1
clone_size: -
d_call: TRBD1

cdr3_nt: TGTGCCAGCAGTGCTAGGACCCACAGGGGTAATTCACCCCTCCACTTT
cdr3_aa: CASSARTHRGNSPLHF
j_call: TRBJ1-6
v_call: TRBV2
clone_size: few
d_call: TRBD1

cdr3_nt: TGCAGTGCTAACATTCGGAATGAAAAACTGTTTTTT
cdr3_aa: CSANIRNEKLFF
j_call: TRBJ1-4
v_call: TRBV20-1
clone_size: -
d_call: -

cdr3_nt: TGTGCCAGCAGCTTGGCGGCGGGACAGCATAATGAAAAACTGTTTTTT
cdr3_aa: CASSLAAGQHNEKLFF
j_call: TRBJ1-4
v_call: TRBV7-6
clone_size: -
d_call: TRBD1

cdr3_nt: TGTGCCAGCAGCCCTGGGACAGGGGGCTTGAGCAATCAGCCCCAGCATTTT
cdr3_aa: CASSPGTGGLSNQPQHF
j_call: TRBJ1-5
v_call: TRBV12-3/TRBV12-4
clone_size: few
d_call: TRBD1

cdr3_nt: TGCAGTGCTGGACCGGACGGGAACACTGAAGCTTTCTTT
cdr3_aa: CSAGPDGNTEAFF
j_call: TRBJ1-1
v_call: TRBV20-1
clone_size: few
d_call: -

cdr3_nt: TGTGCCAGCAGTTTATCTGGGGCACACGGAACCGGGGAGCTGTTTTTT
cdr3_aa: CASSLSGAHGTGELFF
j_call: TRBJ2-2
v_call: TRBV25-1
clone_size: -
d_call: -